The T cell receptor (beta chain) described here comes from a study of blood T cell repertoires in COVID-19. This CDR3 spans 11 amino acids. With 6 bases removed from V and 9 bases from J, the gap between germline ends came to 9 bases. Generated by immunoSEQ multiplex PCR, the TCRdb table keeps only in-frame clones and is missing some. The repertoire includes about 150,000 clones, roughly 80% of them detected once, and approximately 6% sits in the top ten. Participants were aged roughly 18 to 90 years, lived in 24 US areas, and enrolled virtually. Cohort assignment relied on participant-reported clinical history.

Sequenced material: PBMCs or T cells enriched from blood (not recorded which). This chain joins TRBV12-3 or TRBV12-4 and TRBJ2-4; unclear D gene. The origin of this receptor is a woman aged 45-65 years who had recovered from COVID-19. The CDR3 sequence: CASRSRSIQYF. The CDR3 DNA is TGTGCCAGCAGATCCAGATCCATTCAGTACTTC.